The subject of this entry is one T cell receptor beta chain. This entry comes from a study of blood T cell repertoires in COVID-19. Study processing details: Amplification with reference gene primers provided the estimates of nucleated cell counts. The table came from immunoSEQ multiplex PCR; TCRdb's copy has only in-frame clones and leaves some out. V and J calls and clone size are those listed in that table; D and trimming were worked out from the DNA. The sample carries under 300,000 clones, roughly 80% recorded once. Sequenced material: peripheral blood. This TCR was sampled from a woman aged 55-75 years with active or convalescent COVID-19.

CDR3 protein: CASRSQGFYGYTF. The CDR3 DNA is TGTGCCAGCAGATCACAGGGGTTCTATGGCTACACCTTC. This chain uses TRBV6-5 with TRBJ1-2, with 7 bases aligning to TRBD1. This CDR3 has 13 amino acids. Germline loops: CDR1 MNHEY, CDR2 SVGAGI. Losses at the gene ends were 6 bases for V and 4 bases for J; bases not matched to a gene: 5.